Sequencing of this T cell receptor beta chain was carried out in a study of T cells in Graves' hyperthyroidism and ophthalmopathy. Findings and caveats of the study: The model identified upcoming ophthalmopathy a median around 7.1 months ahead of onset.

Fresh 10 ml peripheral blood yielded PBMCs. The table lists this clonotype with many counts. Its matching antigen is unknown. TCR beta CDR3 region amplification was performed from RNA transcripts. Using the HTBI primer set, a first-round RT-PCR was run on the TCR CDR3. TCRdb fed the multiplex PCR reads into MiXCR, producing one record per CDR3 protein. The data hold 300,000 or so distinct CDR3 sequences, with around 16% observed a single time. The sequencing sample was made of blood. The sequence was collected from a man aged 25 to 40 with Graves' hyperthyroidism.

CDR3 amino acids: CASSDLSQTGGNQPQHF. Written as DNA, the CDR3 is TGTGCCAGCAGTGATCTCAGCCAGACAGGGGGCAATCAGCCCCAGCATTTT. This sequence joins TRBV2 and TRBJ1-5; TRBD1 matches 8 bases. CDR3 length: 17 amino acids. Germline trimming cut 3 bases from V and 2 bases from J; bases unmatched to any gene: 9. The germline CDR1 and CDR2 sequences are SNHLY and FYNNEI.